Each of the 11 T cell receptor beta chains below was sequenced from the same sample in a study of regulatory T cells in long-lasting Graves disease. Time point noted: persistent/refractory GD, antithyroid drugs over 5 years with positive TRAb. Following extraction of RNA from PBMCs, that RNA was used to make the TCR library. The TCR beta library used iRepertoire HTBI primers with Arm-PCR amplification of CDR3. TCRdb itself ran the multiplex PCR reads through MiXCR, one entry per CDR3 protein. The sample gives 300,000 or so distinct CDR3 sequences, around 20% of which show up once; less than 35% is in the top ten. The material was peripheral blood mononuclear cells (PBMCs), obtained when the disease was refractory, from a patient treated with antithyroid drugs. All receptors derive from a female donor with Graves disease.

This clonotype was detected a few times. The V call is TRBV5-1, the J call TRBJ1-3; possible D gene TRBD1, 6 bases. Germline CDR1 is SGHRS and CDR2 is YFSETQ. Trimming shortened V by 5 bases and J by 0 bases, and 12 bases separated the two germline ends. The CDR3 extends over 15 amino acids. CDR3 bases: TGCGCCAGCAGGGACGGGACAACCTCTGGAAACACCATATATTTT. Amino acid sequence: CASRDGTTSGNTIYF.

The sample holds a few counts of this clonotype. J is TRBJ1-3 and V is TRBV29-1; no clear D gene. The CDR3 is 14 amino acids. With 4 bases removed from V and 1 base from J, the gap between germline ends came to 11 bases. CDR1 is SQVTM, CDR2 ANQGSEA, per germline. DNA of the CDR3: TGCAGCGTTGCCCAACAGACGTCTGGAAACACCATATATTTT. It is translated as CSVAQQTSGNTIYF.

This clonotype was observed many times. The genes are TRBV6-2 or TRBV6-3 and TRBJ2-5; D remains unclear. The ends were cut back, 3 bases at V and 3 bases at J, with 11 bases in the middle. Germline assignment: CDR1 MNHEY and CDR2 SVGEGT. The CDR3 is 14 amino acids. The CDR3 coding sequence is TGTGCCAGCAGTTATCACTCGGGTGAAGAGACCCAGTACTTC. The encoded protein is CASSYHSGEETQYF.

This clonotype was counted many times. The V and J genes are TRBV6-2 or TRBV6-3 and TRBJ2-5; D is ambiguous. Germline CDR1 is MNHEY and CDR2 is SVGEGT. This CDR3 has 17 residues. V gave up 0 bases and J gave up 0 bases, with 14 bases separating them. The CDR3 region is CASSYSLRRAYQETQYF. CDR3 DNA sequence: TGTGCCAGCAGTTACTCGCTCCGGCGAGCTTACCAAGAGACCCAGTACTTC.

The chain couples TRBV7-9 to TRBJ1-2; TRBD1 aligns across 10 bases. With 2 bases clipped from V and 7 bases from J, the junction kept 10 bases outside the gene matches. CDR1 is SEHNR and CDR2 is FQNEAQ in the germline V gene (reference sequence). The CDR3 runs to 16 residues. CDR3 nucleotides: TGTGCCAGCAGCTTATATCGGGGACAGGGGACTCGTGGCTACACCTTC. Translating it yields CASSLYRGQGTRGYTF.

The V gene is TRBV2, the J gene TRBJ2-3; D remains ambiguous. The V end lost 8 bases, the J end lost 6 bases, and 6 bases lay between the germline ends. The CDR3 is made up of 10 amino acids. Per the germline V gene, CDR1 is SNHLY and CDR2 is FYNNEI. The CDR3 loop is CASVVDTQYF. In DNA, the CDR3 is TGTGCCAGCGTGGTTGATACGCAGTATTTT. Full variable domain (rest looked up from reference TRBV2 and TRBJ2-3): EPEVTQTPSHQVTQMGQEVILRCVPISNHLYFYWYRQILGQKVEFLVSFYNNEISEKSEIFDDQFSVERPDGSNFTLKIRSTKLEDSAMYFCASVVDTQYFGPGTRLTVL.

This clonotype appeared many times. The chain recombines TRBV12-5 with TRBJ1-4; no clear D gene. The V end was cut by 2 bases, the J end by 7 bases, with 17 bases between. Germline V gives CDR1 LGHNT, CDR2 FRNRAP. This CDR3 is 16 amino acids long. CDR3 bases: TGTGCTAGTGGTTTGTCGGGCCCTCTTCGGGGTGAAAAACTGTTTTTT. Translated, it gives CASGLSGPLRGEKLFF.

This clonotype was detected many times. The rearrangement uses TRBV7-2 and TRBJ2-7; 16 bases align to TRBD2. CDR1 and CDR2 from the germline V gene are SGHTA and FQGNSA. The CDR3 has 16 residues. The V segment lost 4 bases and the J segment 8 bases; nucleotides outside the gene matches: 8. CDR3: CASSSGPGLAGGQQYF. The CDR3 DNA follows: TGTGCCAGCAGCTCCGGACCGGGACTAGCGGGGGGGCAGCAGTACTTC.

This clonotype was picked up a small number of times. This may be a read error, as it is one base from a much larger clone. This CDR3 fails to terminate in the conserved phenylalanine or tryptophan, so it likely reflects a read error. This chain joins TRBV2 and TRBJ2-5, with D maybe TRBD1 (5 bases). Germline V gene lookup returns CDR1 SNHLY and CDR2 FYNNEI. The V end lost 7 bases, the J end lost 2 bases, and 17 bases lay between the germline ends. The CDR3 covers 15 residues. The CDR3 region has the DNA TGTGCCAGCATACCCTTAGGACGGACACAAGAGACCCAGTACCTC. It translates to CASIPLGRTQETQYL.

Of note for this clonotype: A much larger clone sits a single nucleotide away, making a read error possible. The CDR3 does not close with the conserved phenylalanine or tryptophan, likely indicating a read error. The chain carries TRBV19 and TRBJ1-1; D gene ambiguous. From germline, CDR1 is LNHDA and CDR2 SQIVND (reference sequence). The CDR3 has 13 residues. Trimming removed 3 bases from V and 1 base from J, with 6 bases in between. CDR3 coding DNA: TGTGCCAGTAGTATTGCCCGGAACACTGAAGCTTTCTCT. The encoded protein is CASSIARNTEAFS.

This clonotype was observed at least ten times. CDR3 residues: CASSQEDRAYEQYF. The CDR3 DNA follows: TGTGCCAGCAGCCAAGAGGACAGGGCCTACGAGCAGTACTTC. The V call is TRBV14, the J call TRBJ2-7, with 8 bases fitting TRBD1. With V trimmed by 0 bases and J by 2 bases, 0 bases remained unmatched. There are 14 residues in the CDR3. CDR1 is SGHDN, CDR2 FVKESK, per germline.